This T cell receptor (beta chain) was recorded in a study of T cells in Graves' hyperthyroidism and ophthalmopathy. This clonotype was observed a few times. TCR beta CDR3 regions were amplified from RNA transcripts. Primed by the HTBI set, a first-round RT-PCR was run on the TCR CDR3. TCRdb analysed the multiplex PCR reads with MiXCR anew, one entry per CDR3 protein. The table has approximately 870,000 distinct CDR3 sequences, 35% to 45% seen once; the top ten hold more than 7%. V was pared by 7 bases and J by 1 base, with 16 bases between. The CDR3 consists of 15 residues. In germline, CDR1 is MNHNY, CDR2 SVGAGI (reference sequence).

The chain is built from TRBV6-6 and TRBJ1-1; weak D call: TRBD1 (6 bases). Material: blood. The sequence was collected from a man between 18 and 35 years old with Graves' hyperthyroidism. In DNA form, the CDR3 reads TGTGCCAGCATCATGGGAACAGGGTGGAACACTGAAGCTTTCTTT. Its translation: CASIMGTGWNTEAFF.